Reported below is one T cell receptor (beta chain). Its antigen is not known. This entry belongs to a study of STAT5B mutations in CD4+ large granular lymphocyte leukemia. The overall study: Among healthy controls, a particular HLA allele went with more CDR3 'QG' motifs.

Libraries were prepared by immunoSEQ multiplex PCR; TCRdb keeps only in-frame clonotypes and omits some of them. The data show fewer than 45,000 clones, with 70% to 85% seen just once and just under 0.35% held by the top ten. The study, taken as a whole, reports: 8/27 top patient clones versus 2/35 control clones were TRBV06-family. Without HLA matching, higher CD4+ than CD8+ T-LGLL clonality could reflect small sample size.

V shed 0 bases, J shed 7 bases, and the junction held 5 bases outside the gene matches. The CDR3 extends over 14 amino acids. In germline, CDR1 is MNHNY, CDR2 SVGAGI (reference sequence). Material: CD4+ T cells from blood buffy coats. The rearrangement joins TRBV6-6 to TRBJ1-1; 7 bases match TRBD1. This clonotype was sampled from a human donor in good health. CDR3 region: CASSYSQGIGEAFF. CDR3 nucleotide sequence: TGTGCCAGCAGTTACTCACAGGGGATTGGTGAAGCTTTCTTT.